This record concerns one TCR beta chain sequence. This record comes from a study of cytomegalovirus exposure and HLA in healthy donors. Turning to the study itself: Early released data comprised approximately 85 million unique TCRs from HLA-typed donors. Caucasian-associated ancestry cluster membership applied to approximately 80% of some 400 genotyped donors.

Donors had nominal health at sampling but likely had unrecorded immune exposures. Germline V gene data show CDR1 as SGHVS and CDR2 as FQNEAQ. The CDR3 runs to 15 residues. V was clipped by 5 bases and J by 5 bases; unmatched bases: 9. The PCR made use of 60 Vbeta and 13 Jbeta primers. Libraries were prepared by immunoSEQ multiplex PCR; TCRdb keeps only in-frame clonotypes and omits some of them. The repertoire includes around 130,000 clones, around 86% of them detected once, and 0.55% to 0.75% sits in the top ten. The sequenced material came from PBMCs. The J gene is TRBJ1-5, the V gene TRBV7-8; 7 nucleotides line up with TRBD1. The sequence derives from a man aged 18 to 30 in good health and CMV-seronegative. The CDR3 here is CASSPTGTGYQPQHF. As DNA, the CDR3 is TGTGCCAGCAGCCCGACAGGGACTGGCTATCAGCCCCAGCATTTT.